The following is a T cell receptor beta chain sequence with its context. The TCR beta CDR3 regions underwent amplification using RNA transcripts as the source. A first-round RT-PCR of the TCR CDR3 used the HTBI primer set. TCRdb reanalysed the multiplex PCR reads using MiXCR and keeps one entry per CDR3 protein. The data show roughly 500,000 distinct CDR3 sequences, about 16% seen once. The data were obtained in a study of T cells in Graves' hyperthyroidism and ophthalmopathy. The specimen sequenced was blood. The receptor's source is a woman aged 25 to 39 with Graves' ophthalmopathy.

The CDR3: CASSLMGGSDEQFF. CDR3 DNA: TGTGCCAGCAGTTTAATGGGGGGGTCGGATGAGCAGTTCTTC. The rearrangement links TRBV27 to TRBJ2-1; TRBD2 matches 7 bases. CDR1 and CDR2 (germline): MNHEY, SMNVEV (reference sequence). The CDR3 totals 14 residues. Trimming at V came to 2 bases and at J to 8 bases, leaving 6 bases not matched to a gene.